These 31 T cell receptor beta chains were sequenced from one sample in a study of CD8 T cells in ankylosing spondylitis. Using its own MiXCR run on the 5' RACE reads, TCRdb lists one record per CDR3 protein. The sample contains roughly 150,000 distinct CDR3 sequences, 9.8% of which appear only once. The source material was blood, either unsorted or a sorted T cell fraction (not recorded which). Receptors were obtained from a female donor with ankylosing spondylitis or in good health (not recorded which).

The chain employs TRBV3-1 and TRBJ2-5, with a possible D match to TRBD1 (6 bases). V shed 4 bases and J shed 6 bases, with 21 bases lying between them. This CDR3 has 16 residues. Germline values: CDR1 LGHDT, CDR2 YNNKEL (reference sequence). The CDR3 DNA follows: TGTGCCAGCAGCCCCGTGGAAGGGGGAGCCAGCAAGACCCAGTACTTC. This translates into CASSPVEGGASKTQYF.

This clonotype has a handful of counts. The genes are TRBV27 and TRBJ1-5; the match to TRBD1 covers 11 bases. This CDR3 has 14 amino acids. The germline V gene encodes CDR1 MNHEY and CDR2 SMNVEV (reference sequence). V was clipped by 5 bases and J by 7 bases; unmatched bases: 4. This CDR3 is CASSRTGGGQPQHF. The DNA for the CDR3 is TGTGCCAGCAGTCGGACAGGGGGCGGCCAGCCCCAGCATTTT.

This clonotype was counted at least ten times. The chain joins TRBV29-1 to TRBJ2-1; no definite D call. The CDR3 sequence is 14 residues long. Per the germline V gene, CDR1 is SQVTM and CDR2 is ANQGSEA. Trimming left V 7 bases short and J 4 bases short, with 17 bases between. CDR3 loop: CSALKGLGYNEQFF. The CDR3 bases are TGCAGCGCACTCAAAGGTCTCGGTTACAATGAGCAGTTCTTC.

This clonotype has just a few counts. The chain employs TRBV9 and TRBJ2-1; TRBD2 aligns across 11 bases. Germline assignment: CDR1 SGDLS and CDR2 YYNGEE. V lost 4 bases to trimming and J lost 3 bases; unmatched junction nucleotides: 3. The CDR3 runs to 15 residues. The CDR3 reads CASSSLAGDYNEQFF. CDR3 coding DNA: TGTGCCAGCAGCTCACTAGCGGGAGACTACAATGAGCAGTTCTTC.

This clonotype occurred a few times. This chain connects TRBV6-1 to TRBJ2-2; TRBD2 agrees at 7 bases. The length of the CDR3 is 14 residues. V dropped 6 bases and J dropped 7; count of bases not matched to a gene: 8. Germline V lookup: CDR1 MNHNS, CDR2 SASEGT. As DNA, the CDR3 is TGTGCCAGCAGCCCCGCGGGACTACTCGGGGAGCTGTTTTTT. This translates into CASSPAGLLGELFF.

V is TRBV5-5 and J is TRBJ2-7; the match to TRBD1 covers 7 bases. Germline assignment: CDR1 SGHKS and CDR2 YYEKEE (reference sequence). V was pared by 7 bases and J by 6 bases, with 7 bases of the junction left unmatched. The CDR3 totals 12 residues. CDR3 DNA sequence: TGTGCCAGCCATCGGACAGGCGGCGAGCAGTACTTC. This gives the protein CASHRTGGEQYF.

The V and J genes are TRBV20-1 and TRBJ1-5; D call uncertain. Trimming removed 6 bases at V and 6 bases at J, with 15 bases between. This CDR3 has 13 amino acids. CDR1 and CDR2 (germline): DFQATT, SNEGSKA (reference sequence). CDR3 amino acids: CSARKGASQPQHF. DNA for the CDR3: TGCAGTGCGAGAAAGGGAGCAAGTCAGCCCCAGCATTTT.

This clonotype was recorded many times. The gene calls are TRBV6-2 or TRBV6-3 and TRBJ2-1; TRBD2 matches at 7 bases. The germline gives CDR1 MNHEY, CDR2 SVGEGT. Germline trimming cut 7 bases from V and 7 bases from J; bases unmatched to any gene: 1. CDR3 length: 11 amino acids. CDR3 coding DNA: TGTGCCAGCAACGGGGGGAATGAGCAGTTCTTC. Translated, it gives CASNGGNEQFF.

This clonotype appeared many times. The chain joins TRBV20-1 to TRBJ2-1; 10 bases align to TRBD2. This CDR3 has 17 residues. V lost 1 base, J lost 2 bases, and 8 bases stayed unmatched. The germline gives CDR1 DFQATT, CDR2 SNEGSKA (reference sequence). In DNA, the CDR3 is TGCAGTGCTAGAGCCCCCTCCACTAGCGGGGCCTACAATGAGCAGTTCTTC. It translates to CSARAPSTSGAYNEQFF.

This clonotype has more than one count but fewer than ten. This chain uses TRBV6-1 with TRBJ2-1; 8 bases match TRBD1. CDR1 and CDR2 from the germline V gene are MNHNS and SASEGT. The V gene end was trimmed by 1 base and the J gene end by 4 bases; junction bases not matched to a gene: 6. The CDR3 is 16 residues long. CDR3 residues: CASSEDGQGPYNEQFF. DNA for the CDR3: TGTGCCAGCAGTGAAGACGGACAGGGACCATACAATGAGCAGTTCTTC.

This clonotype occurred many times. This sequence joins TRBV4-2 and TRBJ2-2; no definite D call. CDR3 length: 11 amino acids. Trimming left V 8 bases short and J 5 bases short, with 6 bases between. In germline, CDR1 is LGHNA, CDR2 YNFKEQ. CDR3 protein: CASGQTGELFF. CDR3 nucleotide sequence: TGTGCCAGCGGTCAAACCGGGGAGCTGTTTTTT.

The table lists this clonotype with a few counts. The chain recombines TRBV20-1 with TRBJ1-3; maybe TRBD1 (6 bases). The germline V gene encodes CDR1 DFQATT and CDR2 SNEGSKA (reference sequence). This CDR3 is built from 12 residues. V lost 0 bases and J lost 9, with 9 bases in between. The DNA of the CDR3 is TGCAGTGCTAGAGACAGGGGAGGCACCATATATTTT. Protein product: CSARDRGGTIYF.

This clonotype was recorded once. The rearrangement joins TRBV2 to TRBJ1-5; D is undetermined. CDR3 length: 12 amino acids. Germline assignment: CDR1 SNHLY and CDR2 FYNNEI. V lost 0 bases, J lost 7 bases, and 4 bases lay in between. CDR3 protein: CASSEATQPQHF. Here the CDR3 DNA reads TGTGCCAGCAGTGAAGCGACCCAGCCCCAGCATTTT.

Comment on this clonotype: A read error may account for a junction end that differs from germline. The gene calls are TRBV5-6 and TRBJ1-2, with unresolved D. Germline V gene lookup returns CDR1 SGHDT and CDR2 YYEEEE. The CDR3 covers 13 residues. The CDR3, as DNA: TGTGCAAGCAGCTTGCAGACAACCTATGGCTACACCTTC. Residues: CASSLQTTYGYTF. Drawing the rest from reference TRBV5-6 and TRBJ1-2, the complete variable domain is DAGVTQSPTHLIKTRGQQVTLRCSPKSGHDTVSWYQQALGQGPQFIFQYYEEEERQRGNFPDRFSGHQFPNYSSELNVNALLLGDSALYLCASSLQTTYGYTFGSGTRLTVV.

About this clonotype itself: The junction differs from germline at one of its ends, possibly a read error. J is TRBJ2-7 and V is TRBV7-9, with a possible D match to TRBD1 (6 bases). This CDR3 comprises 15 residues. Per the germline V gene, CDR1 is SEHNR and CDR2 is FQNEAQ (reference sequence). The CDR3 region is CASSGTDSPHYERYF. The DNA for the CDR3 is TGTGCCAGCAGCGGCACGGACAGTCCTCACTACGAGCGGTACTTC.

The CDR3 DNA sequence: TGTGCCAGCAGCATTCAGGGAAGCAATCAGCCCCAGCATTTT. Protein sequence: CASSIQGSNQPQHF. The chain employs TRBV28 and TRBJ1-5, with D possibly being TRBD1 (5 bases). The V gene lost 6 bases and the J gene lost 1 base, with 10 bases spanning the gap. The CDR3 has 14 residues. Germline assignment: CDR1 MDHEN and CDR2 SYDVKM.

The J gene is TRBJ2-6, the V gene TRBV2; D remains unclear. There are 18 residues in the CDR3. Trimming left V 3 bases short and J 0 bases short, with 15 bases between. The germline CDR1 and CDR2 sequences are SNHLY and FYNNEI. CDR3 bases: TGTGCCAGCAGTGAGCTCCCTCGGGCGTACTCTGGGGCCAACGTCCTGACTTTC. Translated, it gives CASSELPRAYSGANVLTF.

The chain employs TRBV20-1 and TRBJ2-1, with D uncertain. The CDR3 is 16 residues long. The V end lost 3 bases, the J end lost 1 base, and 16 bases lay between the germline ends. Germline V lookup: CDR1 DFQATT, CDR2 SNEGSKA (reference sequence). In nucleotides, the CDR3 is TGCAGTGCTAGGGACCGTGAGGATTTTTCCTACAATGAGCAGTTCTTC. Its translation: CSARDREDFSYNEQFF.

This clonotype appeared many times. V usage is TRBV4-3 and J usage is TRBJ2-1; D may correspond to TRBD1 or TRBD2 (5 bases each). This CDR3 has 16 amino acids. The V and J ends lost 0 bases and 4 bases respectively, with 13 bases between them. In germline, CDR1 is LGHNA, CDR2 YSLEER. CDR3 region: CASSQDGAGSYNEQFF. The CDR3 bases are TGCGCCAGCAGCCAAGATGGGGCGGGTTCGTACAATGAGCAGTTCTTC.

The chain links TRBV9 to TRBJ2-3, with D unclear. The germline CDR1 and CDR2 sequences are SGDLS and YYNGEE. The CDR3 has 13 residues. Trimming shortened V by 0 bases and J by 3 bases, and 5 bases separated the two germline ends. In DNA form, the CDR3 reads TGTGCCAGCAGCGTAGTAAGGACAGATACGCAGTATTTT. Amino acids: CASSVVRTDTQYF.

The gene calls are TRBV7-6 and TRBJ2-7; tentative D call: TRBD1 (5 bases). In germline, CDR1 is SGHVS, CDR2 FNYEAQ. The CDR3 has 14 residues. V was cut by 2 bases and J by 6 bases, with 14 bases left in between. The CDR3 loop is CASSLIQGASEQYF. In DNA, the CDR3 is TGTGCCAGCAGCTTAATCCAGGGCGCGAGCGAGCAGTACTTC.

This clonotype came up many times. The J gene is TRBJ2-1, the V gene TRBV12-3 or TRBV12-4; D may match TRBD1 or TRBD2 (5 bases each). The CDR3 is 15 residues long. Between the trimmed V and J ends, which lost 6 bases and 4 bases, there was a span of 16 bases. CDR3 coding DNA: TGTGCCAGCAGCTCCGGGACCACACCTTACAATGAGCAGTTCTTC. It codes for CASSSGTTPYNEQFF.

This clonotype showed up just a few times. The chain uses TRBV11-2 and TRBJ2-7, with TRBD1 as a possible D gene (6 bases). Per the germline V gene, CDR1 is SGHAT and CDR2 is FQNNGV. CDR3 length equals 13 residues. The ends were cut back, 8 bases at V and 2 bases at J, with 13 bases in the middle. The CDR3 coding sequence is TGTGCCAGCGGACTTGGACAGACCTACGAGCAGTACTTC. It specifies CASGLGQTYEQYF.

J is TRBJ2-7 and V is TRBV12-5; TRBD2 is a possible D gene (5 bases). CDR1 LGHNT and CDR2 FRNRAP come from the germline V gene. V was pared by 6 bases and J by 5 bases, with 11 bases between. The CDR3 consists of 12 residues. DNA of the CDR3: TGTGCTAGTGGGAGGGTTTTGAACGAGCAGTACTTC. Translation: CASGRVLNEQYF.

This clonotype was found a few times. The chain uses TRBV10-3 and TRBJ2-2; D remains unclear. V was cut by 7 bases and J by 2 bases, with 5 bases left in between. This CDR3 has 12 amino acids. Germline V gene lookup returns CDR1 ENHRY and CDR2 SYGVKD. Here the CDR3 reads CAITDNTGELFF. CDR3 coding DNA: TGTGCCATCACCGATAACACCGGGGAGCTGTTTTTT.

This clonotype showed up many times. The rearrangement links TRBV9 to TRBJ2-1; TRBD2 matches 12 bases. Germline V gene data show CDR1 as SGDLS and CDR2 as YYNGEE. This CDR3 has 16 residues. J lost 7 bases, V lost 4 bases, and 9 bases had no gene match. The CDR3 sequence: CASSSSTSGRENEQFF. CDR3 coding DNA: TGTGCCAGCAGCTCTTCGACTAGCGGGAGAGAGAATGAGCAGTTCTTC.

In this sample, this clonotype turned up a few times. V and J are TRBV9 and TRBJ2-2; 9 positions agree with TRBD1. V trimming: 1 base; J trimming: 0 bases; junction bases outside the gene matches: 4. CDR3 length equals 17 residues. CDR1 and CDR2 (germline): SGDLS, YYNGEE. The CDR3 here is CASSVRRDRANTGELFF. Written as DNA, the CDR3 is TGTGCCAGCAGCGTAAGGCGGGACAGGGCGAACACCGGGGAGCTGTTTTTT.

This clonotype was picked up many times. The rearrangement uses TRBV5-1 and TRBJ1-1; TRBD1 aligns across 8 bases. V gave up 3 bases and J gave up 5 bases; unmatched junction bases: 0. Germline V gene sequence: CDR1 SGHRS, CDR2 YFSETQ. The CDR3 has 12 residues. The CDR3 here is CASSWTGTEAFF. The CDR3 DNA is TGCGCCAGCAGCTGGACAGGGACTGAAGCTTTCTTT.

The V and J genes are TRBV4-2 and TRBJ2-1; maybe TRBD1 (5 bases). Germline V CDR1 and CDR2: LGHNA, YNFKEQ. The CDR3 covers 15 residues. With 1 base removed from V and 8 bases from J, the gap between germline ends came to 15 bases. The CDR3 sequence is CASSQGFSRVDEQFF. CDR3 DNA: TGTGCCAGCAGCCAAGGTTTTAGCAGGGTGGATGAGCAGTTCTTC.

This chain uses TRBV9 with TRBJ1-1; 9 bases agree with TRBD1. There are 18 residues in the CDR3. V was clipped by 0 bases and J by 0 bases; unmatched bases: 9. Germline-derived CDR1 and CDR2 are SGDLS and YYNGEE. Written as DNA, the CDR3 is TGTGCCAGCAGCGTAGTCCCCGGACAGGGGCAATTGAACACTGAAGCTTTCTTT. This encodes CASSVVPGQGQLNTEAFF.

The V and J genes are TRBV3-1 and TRBJ2-2; possible D gene TRBD2, 6 bases. Germline V CDR1 and CDR2: LGHDT, YNNKEL (reference sequence). The V and J ends lost 4 bases and 8 bases respectively, with 14 bases between them. The CDR3 is 14 residues long. CDR3 nucleotides: TGTGCCAGCAGCCGGGACTTTTCTTCAGGGGAGCTGTTTTTT. This gives the protein CASSRDFSSGELFF.